This T cell receptor beta chain appears in the sequencing data of a study of cytomegalovirus exposure and HLA in healthy donors. Study-level points and caveats: Cytomegalovirus status was reportedly diagnosed by the classifier with high sensitivity and specificity.

The CDR3 totals 14 residues. V was pared by 4 bases and J by 1 base, with 4 bases of the junction left unmatched. From germline, CDR1 is SGDLS and CDR2 YYNGEE. The PCR used 60 Vbeta and 13 Jbeta primers. Original methodology: An analysis performed later counted 74 million or so unique TCR beta chains (roughly 10 million of them shared). Libraries were prepared by immunoSEQ multiplex PCR; TCRdb keeps only in-frame clonotypes and omits some of them. The V and J calls and the clone size are those of that table, but D and trimming were determined from the DNA. The table shows some 150,000 clones, with 70% to 80% occurring only once. On this clone: Antigen: not known.

Sequenced input: PBMCs. The chain carries TRBV9 and TRBJ2-5; 7 positions agree with TRBD1. The receptor's source is a man aged 35-49 years in good health and CMV-seronegative. CDR3 sequence (DNA): TGTGCCAGCAGCCGAGACAGGGTCCAAGAGACCCAGTACTTC. As protein: CASSRDRVQETQYF.